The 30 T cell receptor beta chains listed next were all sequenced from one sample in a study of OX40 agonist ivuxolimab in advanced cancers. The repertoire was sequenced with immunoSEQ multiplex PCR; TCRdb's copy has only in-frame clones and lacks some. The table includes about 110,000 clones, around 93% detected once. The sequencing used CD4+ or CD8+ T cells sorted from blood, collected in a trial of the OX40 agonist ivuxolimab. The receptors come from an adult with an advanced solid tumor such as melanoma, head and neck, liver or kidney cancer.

The CDR3 DNA follows: TGTGCCAGCAGCTCCGAGCTCGGGGAGACCCAGTACTTC. This sequence encodes CASSSELGETQYF. The chain uses TRBV7-9 and TRBJ2-5; no clear D gene. V was clipped by 4 bases and J by 5 bases, with 11 bases between them. The V gene's germline CDR1 is SEHNR and CDR2 FQNEAQ (reference sequence). The CDR3 is 13 amino acids.

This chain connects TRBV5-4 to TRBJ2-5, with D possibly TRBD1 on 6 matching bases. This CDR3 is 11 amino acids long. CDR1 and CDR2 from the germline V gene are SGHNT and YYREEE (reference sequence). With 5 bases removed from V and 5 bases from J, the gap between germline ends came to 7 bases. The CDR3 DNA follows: TGTGCCAGCAGTCAGGGGGAGACCCAGTACTTC. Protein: CASSQGETQYF. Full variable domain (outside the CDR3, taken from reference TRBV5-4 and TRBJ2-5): ETGVTQSPTHLIKTRGQQVTLRCSSQSGHNTVSWYQQALGQGPQFIFQYYREEENGRGNFPPRFSGLQFPNYSSELNVNALELDDSALYLCASSQGETQYFGPGTRLLVL.

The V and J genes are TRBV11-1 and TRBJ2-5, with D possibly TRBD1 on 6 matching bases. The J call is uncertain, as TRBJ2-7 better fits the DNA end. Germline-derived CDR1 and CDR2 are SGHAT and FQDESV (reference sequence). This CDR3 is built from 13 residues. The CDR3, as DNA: TGTGCCAGCAGCCTCAACAGGGTTGGCGAGCAGTACTTC. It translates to CASSLNRVGEQYF.

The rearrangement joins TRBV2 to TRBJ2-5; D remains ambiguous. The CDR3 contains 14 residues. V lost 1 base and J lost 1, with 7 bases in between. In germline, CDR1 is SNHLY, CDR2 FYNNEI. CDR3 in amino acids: CASSEDGFQETQYF. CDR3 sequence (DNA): TGTGCCAGCAGTGAAGACGGATTCCAAGAGACCCAGTACTTC.

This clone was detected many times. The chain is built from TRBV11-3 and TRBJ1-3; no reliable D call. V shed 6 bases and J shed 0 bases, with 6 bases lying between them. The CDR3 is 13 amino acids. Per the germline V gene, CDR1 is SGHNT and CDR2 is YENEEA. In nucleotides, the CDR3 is TGTGCCAGCAGGCAGGACTCTGGAAACACCATATATTTT. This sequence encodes CASRQDSGNTIYF.

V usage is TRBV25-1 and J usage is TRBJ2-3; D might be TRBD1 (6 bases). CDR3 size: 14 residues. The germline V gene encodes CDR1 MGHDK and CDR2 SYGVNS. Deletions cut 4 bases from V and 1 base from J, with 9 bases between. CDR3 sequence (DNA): TGTGCCAGCAGTGCTCCAGGGGGCACAGATACGCAGTATTTT. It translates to CASSAPGGTDTQYF.

CDR3 sequence reads: CASSLQAGDRYEQYF. CDR3 sequence (DNA): TGCGCCAGCAGCTTGCAAGCAGGGGACCGCTACGAGCAGTACTTC. V and J are TRBV5-1 and TRBJ2-7, with a possible D match to TRBD1 (6 bases). Looked up from germline, CDR1 is SGHRS and CDR2 is YFSETQ. V dropped 1 base and J dropped 3 bases, with 14 bases sitting between them. This CDR3 region has 15 residues.

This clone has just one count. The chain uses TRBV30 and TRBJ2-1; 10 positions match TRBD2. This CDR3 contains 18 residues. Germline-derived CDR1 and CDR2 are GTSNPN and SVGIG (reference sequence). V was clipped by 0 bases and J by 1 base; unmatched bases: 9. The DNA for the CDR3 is TGTGCCTGGAGTGTACAGTCTAGCGGGAGTAATTCCTACAATGAGCAGTTCTTC. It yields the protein CAWSVQSSGSNSYNEQFF.

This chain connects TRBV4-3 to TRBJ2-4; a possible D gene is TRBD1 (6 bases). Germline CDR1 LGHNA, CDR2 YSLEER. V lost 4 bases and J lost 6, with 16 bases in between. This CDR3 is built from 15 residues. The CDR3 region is CASSLNDRLGNIQYF. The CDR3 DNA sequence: TGCGCCAGCAGCCTGAACGACAGGTTGGGAAACATTCAGTACTTC.

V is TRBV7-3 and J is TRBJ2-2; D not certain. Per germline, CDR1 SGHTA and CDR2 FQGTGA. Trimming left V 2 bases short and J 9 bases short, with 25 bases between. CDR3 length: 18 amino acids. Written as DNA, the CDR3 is TGTGCCAGCAGCTTAGCGTTTCTGGGGATGAGCTTGACCAGGGAGCTGTTTTTT. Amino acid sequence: CASSLAFLGMSLTRELFF.

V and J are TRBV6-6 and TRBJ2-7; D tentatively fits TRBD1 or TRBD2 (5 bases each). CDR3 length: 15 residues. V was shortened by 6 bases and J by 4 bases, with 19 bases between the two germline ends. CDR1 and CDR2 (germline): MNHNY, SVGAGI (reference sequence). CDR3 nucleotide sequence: TGTGCCAGCAGAGGGGAAGGAGGACCCTTGTACGAGCAGTACTTC. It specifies CASRGEGGPLYEQYF.

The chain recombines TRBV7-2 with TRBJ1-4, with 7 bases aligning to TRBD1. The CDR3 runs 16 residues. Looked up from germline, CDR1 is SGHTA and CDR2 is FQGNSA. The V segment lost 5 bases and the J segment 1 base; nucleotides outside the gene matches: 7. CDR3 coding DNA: TGTGCCAGCAGCGCAGGGACAGCAAGAACTAATGAAAAACTGTTTTTT. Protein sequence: CASSAGTARTNEKLFF.

The CDR3, as DNA: TGTGCCAGCAGGACAGTGAGCTACGAGCAGTACTTC. Its translation is CASRTVSYEQYF. The chain couples TRBV6-1 to TRBJ2-7; tentative D call: TRBD1 (5 bases). Trimming took 6 bases from V and 3 from J, leaving 9 bases between them. CDR3 length: 12 residues. Germline V gene lookup returns CDR1 MNHNS and CDR2 SASEGT.

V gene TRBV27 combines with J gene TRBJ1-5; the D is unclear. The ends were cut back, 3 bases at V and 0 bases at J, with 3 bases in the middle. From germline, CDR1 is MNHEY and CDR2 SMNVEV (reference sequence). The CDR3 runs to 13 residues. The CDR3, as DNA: TGTGCCAGCAGTTTCCTTAGCAATCAGCCCCAGCATTTT. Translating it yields CASSFLSNQPQHF.

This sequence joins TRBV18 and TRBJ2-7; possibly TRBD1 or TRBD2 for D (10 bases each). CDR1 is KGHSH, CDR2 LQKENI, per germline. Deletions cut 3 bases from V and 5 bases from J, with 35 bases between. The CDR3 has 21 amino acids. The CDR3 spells CASSPGTGETQGLASPHEQYF. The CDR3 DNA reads TGTGCCAGCTCACCGGGGACAGGGGAGACCCAGGGACTAGCGAGCCCCCACGAGCAGTACTTC. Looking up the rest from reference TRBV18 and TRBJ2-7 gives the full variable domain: NAGVMQNPRHLVRRRGQEARLRCSPMKGHSHVYWYRQLPEEGLKFMVYLQKENIIDESGMPKERFSAEFPKEGPSILRIQQVVRGDSAAYFCASSPGTGETQGLASPHEQYFGPGTRLTVT.

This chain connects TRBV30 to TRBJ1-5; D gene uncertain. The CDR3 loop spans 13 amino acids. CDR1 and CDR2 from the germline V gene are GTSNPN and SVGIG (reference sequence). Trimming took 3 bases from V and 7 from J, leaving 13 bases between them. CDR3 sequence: CAWSATRAQPQHF. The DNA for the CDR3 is TGTGCCTGGAGCGCCACCCGGGCACAGCCCCAGCATTTT.

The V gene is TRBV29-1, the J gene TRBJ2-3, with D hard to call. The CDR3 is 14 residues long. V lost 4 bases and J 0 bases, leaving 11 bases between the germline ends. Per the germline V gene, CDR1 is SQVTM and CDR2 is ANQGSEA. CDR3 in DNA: TGCAGCGTTGGAACGGCCGCTAGCACAGATACGCAGTATTTT. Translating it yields CSVGTAASTDTQYF.

The CDR3 loop is CASSLLEGGRYGYTF. In DNA form, the CDR3 reads TGTGCCAGCAGTTTACTCGAGGGCGGGAGATATGGCTACACCTTC. V and J are TRBV28 and TRBJ1-2; D is unclear. The V gene lost 2 bases and the J gene lost 5 bases, with 15 bases spanning the gap. The CDR3 extends over 15 amino acids. Germline V lookup: CDR1 MDHEN, CDR2 SYDVKM.

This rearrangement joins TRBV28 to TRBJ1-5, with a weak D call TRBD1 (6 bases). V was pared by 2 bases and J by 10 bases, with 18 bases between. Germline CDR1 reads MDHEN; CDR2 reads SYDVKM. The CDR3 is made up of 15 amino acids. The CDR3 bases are TGTGCCAGCAGTTTAGTTGGACAGTCAATAGTCCCCCAGCATTTT. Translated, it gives CASSLVGQSIVPQHF.

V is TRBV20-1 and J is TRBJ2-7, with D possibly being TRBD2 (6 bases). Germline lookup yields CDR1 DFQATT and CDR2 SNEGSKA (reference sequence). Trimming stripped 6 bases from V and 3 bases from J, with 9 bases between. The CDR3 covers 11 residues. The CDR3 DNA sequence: TGCAGTGCGGAGGGGCGCTACGAGCAGTACTTC. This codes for CSAEGRYEQYF.

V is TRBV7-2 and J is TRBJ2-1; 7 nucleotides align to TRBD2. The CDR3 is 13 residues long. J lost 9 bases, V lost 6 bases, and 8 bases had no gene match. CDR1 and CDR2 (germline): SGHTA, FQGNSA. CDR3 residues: CASRQGLVGEQFF. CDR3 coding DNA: TGTGCCAGCAGACAAGGACTAGTCGGTGAGCAGTTCTTC.

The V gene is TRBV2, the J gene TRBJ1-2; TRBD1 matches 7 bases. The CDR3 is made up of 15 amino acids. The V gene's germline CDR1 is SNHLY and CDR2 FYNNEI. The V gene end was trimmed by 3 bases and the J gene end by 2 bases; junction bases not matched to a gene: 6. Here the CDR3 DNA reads TGTGCCAGCAGTGACCGGGACAGAGAGAACTATGGCTACACCTTC. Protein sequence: CASSDRDRENYGYTF.

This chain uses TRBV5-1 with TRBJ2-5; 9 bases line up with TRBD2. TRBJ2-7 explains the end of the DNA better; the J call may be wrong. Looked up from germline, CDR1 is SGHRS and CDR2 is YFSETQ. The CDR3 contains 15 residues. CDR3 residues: CASSTSASGTYEQYF. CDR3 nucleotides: TGCGCCAGCAGCACGTCGGCTAGCGGGACCTACGAGCAGTACTTC.

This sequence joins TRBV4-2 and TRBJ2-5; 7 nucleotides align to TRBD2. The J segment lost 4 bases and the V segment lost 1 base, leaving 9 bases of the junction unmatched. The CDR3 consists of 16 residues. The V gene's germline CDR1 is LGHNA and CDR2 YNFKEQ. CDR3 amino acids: CASSQALWEGGETQYF. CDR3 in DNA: TGTGCCAGCAGCCAAGCTTTGTGGGAGGGCGGAGAGACCCAGTACTTC.

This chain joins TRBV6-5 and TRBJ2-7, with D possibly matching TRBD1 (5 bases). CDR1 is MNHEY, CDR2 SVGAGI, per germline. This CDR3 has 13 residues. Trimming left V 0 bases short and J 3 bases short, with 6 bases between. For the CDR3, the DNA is TGTGCCAGCAGTTACTCTCAGGGCTACGAGCAGTACTTC. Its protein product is CASSYSQGYEQYF.

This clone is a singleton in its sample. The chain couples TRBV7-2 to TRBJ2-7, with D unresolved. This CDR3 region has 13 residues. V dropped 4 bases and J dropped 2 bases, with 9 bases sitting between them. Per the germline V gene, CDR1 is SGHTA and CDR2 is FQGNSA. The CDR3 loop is CASSSWGTYEQYF. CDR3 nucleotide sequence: TGTGCCAGCAGCTCTTGGGGTACCTACGAGCAGTACTTC.

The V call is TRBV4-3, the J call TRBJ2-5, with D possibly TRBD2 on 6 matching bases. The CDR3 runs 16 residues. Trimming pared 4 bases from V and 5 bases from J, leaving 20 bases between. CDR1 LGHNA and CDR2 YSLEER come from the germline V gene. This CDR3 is CASSRGFGGRGETQYF. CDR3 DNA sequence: TGCGCCAGCAGCCGAGGGTTCGGGGGAAGAGGGGAGACCCAGTACTTC.

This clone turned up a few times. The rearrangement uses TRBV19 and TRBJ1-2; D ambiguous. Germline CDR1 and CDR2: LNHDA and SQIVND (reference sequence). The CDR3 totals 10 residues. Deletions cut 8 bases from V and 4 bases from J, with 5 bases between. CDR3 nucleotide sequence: TGTGCCAGTTTCAGCTATGGCTACACCTTC. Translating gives CASFSYGYTF.

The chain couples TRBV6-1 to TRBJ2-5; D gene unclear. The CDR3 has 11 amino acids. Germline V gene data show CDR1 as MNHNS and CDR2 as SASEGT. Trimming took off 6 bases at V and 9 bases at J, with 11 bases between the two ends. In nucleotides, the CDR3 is TGTGCCAGCAGGTTAGAGAACCCCCAGTACTTC. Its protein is CASRLENPQYF.

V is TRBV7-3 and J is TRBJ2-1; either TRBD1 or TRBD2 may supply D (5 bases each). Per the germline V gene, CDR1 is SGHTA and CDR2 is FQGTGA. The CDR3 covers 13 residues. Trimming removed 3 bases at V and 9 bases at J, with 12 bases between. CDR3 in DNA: TGTGCCAGCAGCTTGGGGACCGGCAGTGAGCAGTTCTTC. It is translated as CASSLGTGSEQFF.